Detailed here is one T cell receptor beta chain. This sample was included in a study of T cell changes during pregnancy in multiple sclerosis. The germline V gene has CDR1 SQVTM and CDR2 ANQGSEA. V lost 1 base and J 8 bases, leaving 8 bases between the germline ends. CDR3 length: 11 residues. Generated by immunoSEQ multiplex PCR, the TCRdb table keeps only in-frame clones and is missing some. The sample shows about 58,000 clones, 93% of them seen only once. The chain joins TRBV29-1 to TRBJ1-2, with D perhaps matching TRBD1 (6 bases). Sequencing was performed on CD8+ T cells from peripheral blood mononuclear cells, taken in the second trimester of pregnancy. This clonotype was obtained from a female donor with multiple sclerosis, enrolled in a pregnancy study. Written as DNA, the CDR3 is TGCAGCGTTGAAGGAAGGGGGGGCTACACCTTC. This codes for CSVEGRGGYTF.